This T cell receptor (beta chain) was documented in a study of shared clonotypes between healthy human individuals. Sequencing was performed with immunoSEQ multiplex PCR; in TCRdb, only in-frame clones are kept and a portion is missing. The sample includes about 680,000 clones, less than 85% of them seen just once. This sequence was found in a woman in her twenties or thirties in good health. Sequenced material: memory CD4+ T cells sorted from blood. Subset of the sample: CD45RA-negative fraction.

The CDR3 region has the DNA TGTGCCAGCTCACCTCCCGCGGCAGGGTACTACGAGCAGTACTTC. Translated: CASSPPAAGYYEQYF. The rearrangement joins TRBV18 to TRBJ2-7, with a weak D call TRBD1 (5 bases). The germline V gene has CDR1 KGHSH and CDR2 LQKENI. The V end was cut by 3 bases, the J end by 3 bases, with 15 bases between. This CDR3 has 15 amino acids.